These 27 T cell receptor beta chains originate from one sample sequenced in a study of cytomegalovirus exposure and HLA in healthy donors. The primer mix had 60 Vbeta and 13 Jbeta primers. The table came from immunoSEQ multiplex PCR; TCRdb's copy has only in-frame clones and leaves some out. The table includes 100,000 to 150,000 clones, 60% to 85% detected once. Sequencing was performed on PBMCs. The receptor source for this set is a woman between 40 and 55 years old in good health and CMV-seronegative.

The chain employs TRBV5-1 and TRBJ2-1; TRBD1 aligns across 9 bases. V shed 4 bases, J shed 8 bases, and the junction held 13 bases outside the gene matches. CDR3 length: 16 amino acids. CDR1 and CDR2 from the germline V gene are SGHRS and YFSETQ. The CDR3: CASSLLRGQGSDEQFF. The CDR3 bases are TGCGCCAGCAGCCTACTTCGGGGACAGGGATCGGATGAGCAGTTCTTC.

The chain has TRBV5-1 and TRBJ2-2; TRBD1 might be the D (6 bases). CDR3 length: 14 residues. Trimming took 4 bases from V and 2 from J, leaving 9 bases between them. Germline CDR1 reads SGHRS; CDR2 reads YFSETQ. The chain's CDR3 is CASSPGTNTGELFF. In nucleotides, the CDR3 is TGCGCCAGCAGCCCGGGGACAAACACCGGGGAGCTGTTTTTT. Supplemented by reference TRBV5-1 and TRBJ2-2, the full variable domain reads KAGVTQTPRYLIKTRGQQVTLSCSPISGHRSVSWYQQTPGQGLQFLFEYFSETQRNKGNFPGRFSGRQFSNSRSEMNVSTLELGDSALYLCASSPGTNTGELFFGEGSRLTVL.

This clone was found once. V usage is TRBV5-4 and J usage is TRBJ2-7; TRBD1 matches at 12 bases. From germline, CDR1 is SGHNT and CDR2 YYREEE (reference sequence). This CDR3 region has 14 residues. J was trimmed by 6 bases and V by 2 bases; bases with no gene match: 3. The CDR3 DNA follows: TGTGCCAGCAGCTTTGGGACAGGGGGCCTCGAGCAGTACTTC. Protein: CASSFGTGGLEQYF.

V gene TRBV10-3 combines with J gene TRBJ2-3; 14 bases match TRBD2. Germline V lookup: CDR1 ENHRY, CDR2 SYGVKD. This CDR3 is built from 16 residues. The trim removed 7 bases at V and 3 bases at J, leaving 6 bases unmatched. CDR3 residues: CAITGTSGGATDTQYF. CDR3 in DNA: TGTGCCATCACCGGGACTAGCGGGGGAGCAACAGATACGCAGTATTTT.

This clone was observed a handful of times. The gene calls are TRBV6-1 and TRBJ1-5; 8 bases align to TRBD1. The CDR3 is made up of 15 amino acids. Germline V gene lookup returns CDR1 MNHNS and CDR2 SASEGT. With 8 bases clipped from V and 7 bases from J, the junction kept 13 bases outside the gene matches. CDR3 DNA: TGTGCCAGCGCGTCGGACAGGGATCGGCAACAGCCCCAGCATTTT. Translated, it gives CASASDRDRQQPQHF.

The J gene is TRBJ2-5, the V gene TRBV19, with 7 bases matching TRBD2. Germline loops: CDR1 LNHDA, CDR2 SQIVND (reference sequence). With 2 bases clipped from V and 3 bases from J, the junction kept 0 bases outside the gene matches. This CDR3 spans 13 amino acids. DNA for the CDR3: TGTGCCAGTAGTATACTAGCGGAAGAGACCCAGTACTTC. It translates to CASSILAEETQYF.

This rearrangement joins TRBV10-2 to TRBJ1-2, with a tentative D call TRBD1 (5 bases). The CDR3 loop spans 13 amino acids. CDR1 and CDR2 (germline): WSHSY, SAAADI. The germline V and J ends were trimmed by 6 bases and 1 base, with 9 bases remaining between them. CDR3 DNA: TGCGCCAGCAGCGGGACTCTTAACTATGGCTACACCTTC. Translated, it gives CASSGTLNYGYTF.

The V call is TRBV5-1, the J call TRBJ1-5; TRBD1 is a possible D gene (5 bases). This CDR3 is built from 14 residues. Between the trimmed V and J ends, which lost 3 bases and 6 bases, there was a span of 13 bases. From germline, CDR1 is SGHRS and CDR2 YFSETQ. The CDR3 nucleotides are TGCGCCAGCAGCTGGGACGGCGGGGTTCAGCCCCAGCATTTT. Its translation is CASSWDGGVQPQHF.

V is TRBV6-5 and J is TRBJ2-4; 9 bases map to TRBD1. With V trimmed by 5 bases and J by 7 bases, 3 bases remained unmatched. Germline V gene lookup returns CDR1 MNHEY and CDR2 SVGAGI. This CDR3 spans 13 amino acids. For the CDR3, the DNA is TGTGCCAGCAGTCAACAGGGGGCGAACATTCAGTACTTC. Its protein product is CASSQQGANIQYF.

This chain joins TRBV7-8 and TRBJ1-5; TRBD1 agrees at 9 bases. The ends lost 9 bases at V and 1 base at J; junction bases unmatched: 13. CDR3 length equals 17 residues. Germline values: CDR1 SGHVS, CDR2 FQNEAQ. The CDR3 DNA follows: TGTGCCAGTCCTGACAGGGGGGTCGTTTCAAGCAATCAGCCCCAGCATTTT. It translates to CASPDRGVVSSNQPQHF.

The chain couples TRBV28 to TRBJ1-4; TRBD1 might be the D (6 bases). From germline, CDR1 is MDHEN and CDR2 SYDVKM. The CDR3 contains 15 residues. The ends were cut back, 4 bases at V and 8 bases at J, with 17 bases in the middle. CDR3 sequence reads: CASSSPGGGEEKLFF. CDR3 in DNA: TGTGCCAGCAGTTCACCGGGAGGGGGAGAGGAAAAACTGTTTTTT.

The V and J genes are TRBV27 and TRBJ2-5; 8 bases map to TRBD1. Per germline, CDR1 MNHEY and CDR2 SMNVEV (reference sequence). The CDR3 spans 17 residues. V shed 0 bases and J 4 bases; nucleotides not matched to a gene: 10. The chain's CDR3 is CASSLSPTGDVGETQYF. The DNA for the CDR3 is TGTGCCAGCAGTTTATCCCCGACAGGGGACGTGGGAGAGACCCAGTACTTC.

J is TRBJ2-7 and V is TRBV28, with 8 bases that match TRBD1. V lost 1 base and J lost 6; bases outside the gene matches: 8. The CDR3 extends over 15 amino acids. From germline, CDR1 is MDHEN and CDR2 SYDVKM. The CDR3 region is CASSLYPGTGGEQYF. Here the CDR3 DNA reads TGTGCCAGCAGTTTATACCCCGGGACAGGCGGCGAGCAGTACTTC.

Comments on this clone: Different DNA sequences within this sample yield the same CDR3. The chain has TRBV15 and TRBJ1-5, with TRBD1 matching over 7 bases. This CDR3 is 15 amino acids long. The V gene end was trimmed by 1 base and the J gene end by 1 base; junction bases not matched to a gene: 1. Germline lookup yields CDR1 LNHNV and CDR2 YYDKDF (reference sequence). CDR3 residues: CATSRAGQSNQPQHF. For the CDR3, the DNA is TGTGCCACCAGCAGAGCGGGACAGAGCAATCAGCCCCAGCATTTT.

The CDR3 nucleotides are TGCGCCAGCAGCCAAGATCCCACTCTTTCCAATGAGCAGTTCTTC. It specifies CASSQDPTLSNEQFF. This chain connects TRBV4-3 to TRBJ2-1; D is unresolved. In germline, CDR1 is LGHNA, CDR2 YSLEER. The CDR3 extends over 15 amino acids. The V gene lost 0 bases and the J gene lost 6 bases, with 12 bases spanning the gap.

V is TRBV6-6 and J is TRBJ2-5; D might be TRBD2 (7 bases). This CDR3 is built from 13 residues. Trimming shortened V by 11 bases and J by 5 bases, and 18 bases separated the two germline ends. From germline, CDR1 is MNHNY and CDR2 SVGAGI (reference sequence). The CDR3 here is CAGRGGAGETQYF. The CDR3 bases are TGTGCCGGCCGAGGGGGGGCTGGGGAGACCCAGTACTTC.

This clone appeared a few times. The CDR3 loop is CASSQYSEAFF. DNA for the CDR3: TGTGCCAGCAGCCAATACAGTGAAGCTTTCTTT. The V and J genes are TRBV7-2 and TRBJ1-1; D unclear. Germline V lookup: CDR1 SGHTA, CDR2 FQGNSA. V was cut by 5 bases and J by 7 bases, with 8 bases left in between. The CDR3 runs 11 residues.

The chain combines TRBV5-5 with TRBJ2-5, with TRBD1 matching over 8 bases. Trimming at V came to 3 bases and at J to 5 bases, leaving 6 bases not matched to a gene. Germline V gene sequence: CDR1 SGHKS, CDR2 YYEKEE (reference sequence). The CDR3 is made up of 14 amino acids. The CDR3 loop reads CASSSGQVPETQYF. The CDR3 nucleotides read TGTGCCAGCAGCTCGGGACAGGTTCCGGAGACCCAGTACTTC.

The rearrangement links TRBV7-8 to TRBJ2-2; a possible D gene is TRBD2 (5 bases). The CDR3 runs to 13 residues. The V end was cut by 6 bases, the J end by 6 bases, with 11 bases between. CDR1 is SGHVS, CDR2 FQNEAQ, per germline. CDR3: CASRFTSSGELFF. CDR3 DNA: TGTGCCAGCAGGTTTACTAGTTCCGGGGAGCTGTTTTTT.

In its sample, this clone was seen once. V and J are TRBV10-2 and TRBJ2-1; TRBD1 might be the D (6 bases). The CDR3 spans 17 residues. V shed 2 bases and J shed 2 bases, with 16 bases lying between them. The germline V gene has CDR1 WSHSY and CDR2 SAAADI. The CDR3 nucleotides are TGCGCCAGCAGTGAGACAGGGTCAGCGCCGACCTACAATGAGCAGTTCTTC. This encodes CASSETGSAPTYNEQFF.

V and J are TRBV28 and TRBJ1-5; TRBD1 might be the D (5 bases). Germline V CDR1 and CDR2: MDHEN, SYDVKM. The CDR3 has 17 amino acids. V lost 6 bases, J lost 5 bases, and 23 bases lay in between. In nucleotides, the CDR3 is TGTGCCAGCAGCCCCGGGGGAGGGTCTCAATTGGATCAGCCCCAGCATTTT. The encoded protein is CASSPGGGSQLDQPQHF.

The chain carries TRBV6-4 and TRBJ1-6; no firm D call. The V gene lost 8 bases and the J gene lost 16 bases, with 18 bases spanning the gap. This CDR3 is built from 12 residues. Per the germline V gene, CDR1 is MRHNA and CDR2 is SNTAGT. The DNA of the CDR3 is TGTGCCAGCGGCTCGCAGTGGAGAACTCTCCACTTT. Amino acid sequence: CASGSQWRTLHF.

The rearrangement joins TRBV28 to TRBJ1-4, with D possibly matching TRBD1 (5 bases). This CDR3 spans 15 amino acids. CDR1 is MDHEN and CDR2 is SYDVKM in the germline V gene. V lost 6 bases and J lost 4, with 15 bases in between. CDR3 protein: CASSPGGGVNEKLFF. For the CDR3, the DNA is TGTGCCAGCAGCCCCGGGGGAGGGGTTAATGAAAAACTGTTTTTT.

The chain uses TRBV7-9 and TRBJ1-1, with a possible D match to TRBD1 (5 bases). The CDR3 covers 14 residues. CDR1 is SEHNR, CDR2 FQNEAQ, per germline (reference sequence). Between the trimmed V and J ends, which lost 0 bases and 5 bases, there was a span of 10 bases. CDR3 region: CASSLALGGTEAFF. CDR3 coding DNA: TGTGCCAGCAGCTTAGCGCTGGGGGGTACTGAAGCTTTCTTT.

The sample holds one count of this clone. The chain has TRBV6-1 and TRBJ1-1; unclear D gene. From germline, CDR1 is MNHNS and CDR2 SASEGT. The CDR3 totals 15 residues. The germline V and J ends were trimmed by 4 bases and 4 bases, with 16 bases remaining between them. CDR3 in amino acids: CASSVHLARGTEAFF. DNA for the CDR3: TGTGCCAGCAGTGTACATTTAGCCCGGGGCACTGAAGCTTTCTTT.

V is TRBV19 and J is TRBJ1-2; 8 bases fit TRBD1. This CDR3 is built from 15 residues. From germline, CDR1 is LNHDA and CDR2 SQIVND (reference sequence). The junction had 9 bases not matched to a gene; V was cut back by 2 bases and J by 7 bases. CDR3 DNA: TGTGCCAGTAGTATACGACAGGGGCGTCTGGGTGGCTACACCTTC. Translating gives CASSIRQGRLGGYTF.

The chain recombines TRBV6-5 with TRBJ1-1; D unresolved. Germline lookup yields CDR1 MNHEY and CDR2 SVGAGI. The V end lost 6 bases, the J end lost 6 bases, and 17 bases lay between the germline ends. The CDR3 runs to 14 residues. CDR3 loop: CASRSMRSAAEAFF. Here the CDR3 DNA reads TGTGCCAGCAGGTCCATGAGGTCAGCCGCTGAAGCTTTCTTT.